The present entry profiles one T cell receptor beta chain with its context. These data belong to a study of T and B cells in COVID-19 patients. BIOMED2 TRB-A/B primer pools were used in multiplex TRB PCR. TCRdb analysed the multiplex PCR reads with MiXCR anew, one entry per CDR3 protein. This table holds about 27,000 distinct CDR3 sequences, approximately 29% found once. Each TRB amplification used about 230-550 ng of genomic DNA from blood. This clonotype was obtained from a human donor who had recovered from COVID-19. The material sequenced was blood.

The CDR3 nucleotides are TGTGCCAGCACCAGACAGTCGAACACTGAAGCTTTCTTT. Translated: CASTRQSNTEAFF. V and J are TRBV12-3 or TRBV12-4 and TRBJ1-1; TRBD1 is a possible D gene (5 bases). Trimming took off 7 bases at V and 1 base at J, with 10 bases between the two ends. This CDR3 has 13 amino acids.